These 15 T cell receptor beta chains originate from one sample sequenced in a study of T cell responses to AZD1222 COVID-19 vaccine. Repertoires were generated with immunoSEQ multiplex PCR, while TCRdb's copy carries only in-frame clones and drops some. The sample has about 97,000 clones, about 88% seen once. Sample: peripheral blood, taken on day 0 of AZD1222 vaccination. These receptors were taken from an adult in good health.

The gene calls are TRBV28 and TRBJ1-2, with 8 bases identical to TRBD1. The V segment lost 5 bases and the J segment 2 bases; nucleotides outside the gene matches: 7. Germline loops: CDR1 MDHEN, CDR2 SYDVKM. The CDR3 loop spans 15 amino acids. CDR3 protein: CASSPSSGGNYGYTF. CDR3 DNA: TGTGCCAGCAGTCCTTCCTCAGGGGGCAACTATGGCTACACCTTC.

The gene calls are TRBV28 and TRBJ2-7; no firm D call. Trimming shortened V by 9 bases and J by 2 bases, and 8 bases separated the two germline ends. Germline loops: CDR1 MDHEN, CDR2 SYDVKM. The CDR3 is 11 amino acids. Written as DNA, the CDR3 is TGTGCCAGTTTAGGCACCTACGAGCAGTACTTC. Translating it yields CASLGTYEQYF.

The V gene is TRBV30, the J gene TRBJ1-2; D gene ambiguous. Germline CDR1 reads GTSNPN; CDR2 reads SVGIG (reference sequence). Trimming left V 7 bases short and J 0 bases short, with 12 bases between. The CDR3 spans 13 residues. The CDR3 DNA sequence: TGTGCCTTAAAGCGAGCTACTAACTATGGCTACACCTTC. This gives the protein CALKRATNYGYTF.

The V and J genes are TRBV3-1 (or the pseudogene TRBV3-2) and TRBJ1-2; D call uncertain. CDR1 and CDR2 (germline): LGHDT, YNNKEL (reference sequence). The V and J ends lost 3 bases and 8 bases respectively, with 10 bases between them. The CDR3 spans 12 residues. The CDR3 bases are TGTGCCAGCAGCCAGCTTTCTGGGGGCTACACCTTC. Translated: CASSQLSGGYTF.

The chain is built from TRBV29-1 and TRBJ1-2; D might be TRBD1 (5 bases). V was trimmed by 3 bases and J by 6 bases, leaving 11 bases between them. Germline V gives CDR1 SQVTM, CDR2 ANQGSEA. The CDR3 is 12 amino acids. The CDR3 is CSVDQGVDGYTF. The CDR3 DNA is TGCAGCGTTGACCAGGGAGTAGATGGCTACACCTTC. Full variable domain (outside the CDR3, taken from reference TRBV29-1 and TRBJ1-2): SAVISQKPSRDICQRGTSLTIQCQVDSQVTMMFWYRQQPGQSLTLIATANQGSEATYESGFVIDKFPISRPNLTFSTLTVSNMSPEDSSIYLCSVDQGVDGYTFGSGTRLTVV.

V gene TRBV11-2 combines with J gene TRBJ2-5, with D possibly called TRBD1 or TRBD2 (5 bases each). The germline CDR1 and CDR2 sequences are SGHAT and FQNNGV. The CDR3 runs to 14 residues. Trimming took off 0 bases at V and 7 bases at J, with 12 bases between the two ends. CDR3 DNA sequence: TGTGCCAGCAGCTTAGATGGGGACCGGGGGACCCAGTACTTC. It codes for CASSLDGDRGTQYF.

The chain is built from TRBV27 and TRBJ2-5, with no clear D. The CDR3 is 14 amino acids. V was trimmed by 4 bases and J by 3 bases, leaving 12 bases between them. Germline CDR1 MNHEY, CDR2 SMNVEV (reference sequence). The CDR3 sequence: CASSSRLGKETQYF. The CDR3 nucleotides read TGTGCCAGCAGTTCCCGCCTGGGTAAAGAGACCCAGTACTTC.

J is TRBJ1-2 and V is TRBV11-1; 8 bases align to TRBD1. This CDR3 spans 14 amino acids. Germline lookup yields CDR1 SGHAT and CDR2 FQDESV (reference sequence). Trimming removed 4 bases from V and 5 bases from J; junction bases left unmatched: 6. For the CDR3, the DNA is TGTGCCAGCAGCTCCCCGGGACAGGATTATGGCTACACCTTC. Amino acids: CASSSPGQDYGYTF. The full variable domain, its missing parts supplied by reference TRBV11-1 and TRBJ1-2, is EAEVAQSPRYKITEKSQAVAFWCDPISGHATLYWYRQILGQGPELLVQFQDESVVDDSQLPKDRFSAERLKGVDSTLKIQPAELGDSAMYLCASSSPGQDYGYTFGSGTRLTVV.

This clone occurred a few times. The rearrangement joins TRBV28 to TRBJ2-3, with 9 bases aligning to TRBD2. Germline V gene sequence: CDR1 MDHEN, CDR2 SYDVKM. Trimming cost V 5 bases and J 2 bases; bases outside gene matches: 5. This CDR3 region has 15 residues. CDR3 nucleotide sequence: TGTGCCAGCAGTCCGCGGGGGGGTGCCACAGATACGCAGTATTTT. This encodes CASSPRGGATDTQYF.

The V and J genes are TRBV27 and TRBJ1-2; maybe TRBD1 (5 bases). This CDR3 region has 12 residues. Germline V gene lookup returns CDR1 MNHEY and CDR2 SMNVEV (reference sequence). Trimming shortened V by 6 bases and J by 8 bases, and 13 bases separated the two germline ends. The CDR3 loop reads CASRGGPGGYTF. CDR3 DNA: TGTGCCAGCAGGGGGGGTCCGGGAGGCTACACCTTC.

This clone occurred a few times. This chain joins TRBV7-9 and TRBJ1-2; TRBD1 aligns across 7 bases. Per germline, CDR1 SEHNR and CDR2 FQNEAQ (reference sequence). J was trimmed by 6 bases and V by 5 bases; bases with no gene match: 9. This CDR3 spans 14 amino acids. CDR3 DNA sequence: TGTGCCAGCAGCCAATACAGGGGCGCAGATGGCTACACCTTC. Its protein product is CASSQYRGADGYTF.

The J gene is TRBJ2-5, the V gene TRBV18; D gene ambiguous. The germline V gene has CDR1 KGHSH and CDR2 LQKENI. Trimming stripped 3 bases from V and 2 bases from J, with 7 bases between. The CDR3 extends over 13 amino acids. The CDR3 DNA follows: TGTGCCAGCTCACCGAGCCAGCAAGAGACCCAGTACTTC. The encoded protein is CASSPSQQETQYF.

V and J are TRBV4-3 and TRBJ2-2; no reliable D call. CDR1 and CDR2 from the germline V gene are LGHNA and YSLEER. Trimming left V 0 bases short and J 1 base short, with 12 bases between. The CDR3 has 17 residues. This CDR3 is CASSQEADWVNTGELFF. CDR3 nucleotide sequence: TGCGCCAGCAGCCAAGAGGCCGACTGGGTGAACACCGGGGAGCTGTTTTTT.

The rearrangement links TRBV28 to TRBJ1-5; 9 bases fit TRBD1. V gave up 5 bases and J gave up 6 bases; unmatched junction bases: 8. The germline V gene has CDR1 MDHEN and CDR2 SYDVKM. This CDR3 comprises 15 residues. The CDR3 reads CASSMDRGPLQPQHF. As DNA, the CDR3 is TGTGCCAGCAGTATGGACAGGGGACCTCTTCAGCCCCAGCATTTT.

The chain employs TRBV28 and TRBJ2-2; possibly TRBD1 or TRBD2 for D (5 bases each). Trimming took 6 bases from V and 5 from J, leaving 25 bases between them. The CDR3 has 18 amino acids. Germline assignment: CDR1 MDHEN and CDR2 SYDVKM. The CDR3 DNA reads TGTGCCAGCAGCTACCTGATGGGAACAGGAGGAAGTACCGGGGAGCTGTTTTTT. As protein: CASSYLMGTGGSTGELFF.